This T cell receptor (beta chain) was captured by sequencing in a study of early T cells in non-severe SARS-CoV-2 infection. Study as a whole: Sequenced material consisted of bulk RNA (from unsorted whole blood), and chains were unpaired.

General study results and limits: VDJdb matches were skewed toward anti-spike CD8 T cell responses.

This clonotype was recorded a few times. Its specificity is not known. Germline CDR1 reads MNHEY; CDR2 reads SMNVEV (reference sequence). The CDR3 loop spans 17 amino acids. Trimming removed 6 bases at V and 0 bases at J, with 15 bases between. The TCR library protocol attached unique molecular identifiers to the individual cDNA molecules. TCRdb used MiXCR to reprocess the 5' RACE reads, holding one entry per CDR3 protein. The table shows tens of thousands of distinct CDR3 sequences, with 8.5% to 10% occurring only once. The sequence was obtained from an adult who was a healthcare worker with PCR-confirmed SARS-CoV-2 infection or an uninfected control (not recorded which). The chain uses TRBV27 and TRBJ2-6; weak D call: TRBD1 (5 bases). The sample consisted of whole blood. CDR3 in DNA: TGTGCCAGCAGCGGAGACAGTTTCGCCTCTGGGGCCAACGTCCTGACTTTC. Translated: CASSGDSFASGANVLTF.